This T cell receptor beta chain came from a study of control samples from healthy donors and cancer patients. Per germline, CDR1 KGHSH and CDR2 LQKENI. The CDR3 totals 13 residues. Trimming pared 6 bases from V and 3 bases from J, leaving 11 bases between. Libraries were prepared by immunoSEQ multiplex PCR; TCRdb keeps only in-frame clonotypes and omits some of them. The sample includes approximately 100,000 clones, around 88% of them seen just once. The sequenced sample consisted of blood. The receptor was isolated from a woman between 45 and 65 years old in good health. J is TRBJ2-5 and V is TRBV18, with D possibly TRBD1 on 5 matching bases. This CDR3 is CASSTDIKETQYF. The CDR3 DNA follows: TGTGCCAGCTCTACGGACATCAAAGAGACCCAGTACTTC.